A single T cell receptor beta chain is shown here with its context. Its antigen has not been determined. Base quality data are lacking; no much larger clone is found one base away. TCRdb shows the sequencer as Illumina HiSeq 1500. TCRdb trimmed the raw reads at Q25, called clones with MiXCR and kept productive beta chains. One record per CDR3 amino acid sequence lists the most common genes and DNA. Counted in this sample were roughly 69,000 distinct CDR3 sequences; around 21% of them appeared once. The ten largest clones capture 65% to 75% of the sample. The data stem from a study of T cell repertoires in cytomegalovirus infection (dated by TCRdb to the late 2010s). Regarding the study in general: Recently identified HLA-C-restricted CMV epitopes, whose presentation resists viral immunomodulation, were targeted by peptide stimulations together with well-studied HLA-B-restricted epitopes. Donor HLA type was relevant to the analysis, as public TCR beta signatures indicated carriage of CMV infection together with the matching HLA type.

Paper-wide results and their limitations: In both this cohort and an independent roughly 400-donor cohort, the cumulative frequency of public TCR beta family members distinguished carriers of CMV infection plus the relevant HLA type. In the ex vivo response, HLA-C-restricted CMV-specific TCR beta clonotypes were dominant, and in two of eight donors the single most frequent clonotype came from this HLA-C-restricted group.

The treatment or condition label of this sample denotes: in vitro stimulation with specific CMV peptide epitopes to enrich CMV-specific T cells. Relative to germline, V is 5 bases shorter and J is 10 bases shorter, with 18 bases between their ends. The CDR3 starts with the cysteine, ends with the phenylalanine, and has 15 residues. Kept here is only the CDR3 DNA, which spans 45 bases and is read in frame from base 1. CDR1 and CDR2 (SGHTA, FQGNSA) derive from the germline V gene. The rearranged segments are TRBV7-2 and TRBJ1-6; TRBD1 is possibly the D segment (5 matching bases). The clonotype was recovered from a human donor in good health (CMV status not recorded). Some clones in this sample may be carry-over from other donors' samples. Here the sequenced sample was CD8+ T cells from cultured PBMCs, taken from culture after CMV antigen stimulation. The DNA sequence is TGTGCCAGCAGCGGCCGGGACCCCAAGGAATCACCCCTCCACTTT. This translates into CASSGRDPKESPLHF.